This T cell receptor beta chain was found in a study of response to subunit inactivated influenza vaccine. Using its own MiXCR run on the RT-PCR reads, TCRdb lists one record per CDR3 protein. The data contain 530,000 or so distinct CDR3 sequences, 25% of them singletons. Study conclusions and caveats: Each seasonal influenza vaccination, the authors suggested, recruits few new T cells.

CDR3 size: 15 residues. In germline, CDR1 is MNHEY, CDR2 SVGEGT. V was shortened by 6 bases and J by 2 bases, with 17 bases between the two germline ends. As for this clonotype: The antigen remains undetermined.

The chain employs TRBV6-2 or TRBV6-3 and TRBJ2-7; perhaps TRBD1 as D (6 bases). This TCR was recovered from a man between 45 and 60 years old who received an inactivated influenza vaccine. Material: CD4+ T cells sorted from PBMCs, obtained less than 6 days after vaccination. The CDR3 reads CASSNPIGGAYEQYF. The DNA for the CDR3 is TGTGCCAGCAGCAACCCCATAGGGGGAGCCTACGAGCAGTACTTC.